The clone carrying this T cell receptor (beta chain) was seen just once. This sample was taken from a study of blood T cell repertoires in COVID-19. Study as a whole: The cDNA or gDNA used as material had been derived from T cells, B-cell-depleted T cells, or PBMCs.

Recruits, aged roughly 18 to 95 years, lived in 20 to 30 US areas. Membership in each cohort depended on participant-reported clinical history. All recovered Cohort 3 donors got two negative PCRs, got clearance, or saw symptom resolution. The V segment lost 2 bases and the J segment 9 bases; nucleotides outside the gene matches: 8. The CDR3 is 15 residues long. Germline V gene data show CDR1 as KGHSH and CDR2 as LQKENI. Clones were read by immunoSEQ multiplex PCR, and TCRdb kept only the in-frame ones, dropping some. The repertoire holds under 150,000 clones, roughly 85% seen once, with roughly 2.9% in the top ten.

This receptor was identified in a woman aged 45-65 years who had recovered from COVID-19. Sequencing was carried out using PBMCs or T cells enriched from blood (not recorded which). The chain joins TRBV18 to TRBJ1-5; 9 positions match TRBD1. The CDR3 bases are TGTGCCAGCTCACCAGGGACAGGGTCCCTTTGGCCCCAGCATTTT. Amino acids: CASSPGTGSLWPQHF.